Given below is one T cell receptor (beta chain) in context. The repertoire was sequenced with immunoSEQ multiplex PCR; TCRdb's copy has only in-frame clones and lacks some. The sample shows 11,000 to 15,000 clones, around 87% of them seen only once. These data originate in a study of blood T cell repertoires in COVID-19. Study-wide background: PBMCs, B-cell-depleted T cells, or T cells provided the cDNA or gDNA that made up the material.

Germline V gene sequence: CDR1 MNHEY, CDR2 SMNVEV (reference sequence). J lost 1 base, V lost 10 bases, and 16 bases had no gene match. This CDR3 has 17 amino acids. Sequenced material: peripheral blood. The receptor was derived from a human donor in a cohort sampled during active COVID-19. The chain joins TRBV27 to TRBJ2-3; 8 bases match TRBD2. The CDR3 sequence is CATSSHGGVYGTDTQYF. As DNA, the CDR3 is TGTGCCACCTCCTCCCACGGGGGGGTTTATGGCACAGATACGCAGTATTTT.